This TCR beta chain was captured in a study of beta chain features in type 1 diabetes (dated by TCRdb to the late 2010s). About the study as a whole: Mean age, gender distribution, total cell number and subset yield did not differ between patients and healthy donors. In the study, TCRB repertoires of sorted circulating CD4+ T cell subsets from recently diagnosed type 1 diabetes patients were compared with those of matched healthy donors. A total of 85 million to 110 million sorted cells were examined across all samples, and RNA yield correlated strongly with the number of cells per subset. Naive and central memory subsets were obtained from all 30 or so donors, but regulatory and stem cell-like memory subsets were isolated from only 8 patients and roughly eight healthy donors.

From each donor, a single peripheral blood sample of about 100 mL on average was drawn into heparinised tubes. A BD FACSAria II and a panel including CD45RO, CCR7, CD25, CD127, CD95 and CD27 were used to sort naive, central memory, regulatory and stem cell-like memory CD4+ T cells. Purity was above 95% for every sorted population. Right away, PBMCs were isolated by Lymphoprep density gradient centrifugation and were stained directly, with no culture step. To minimize batch effects, samples were stained and sorted in pairs, one healthy donor with one patient per experiment. The entire amount of isolated RNA was reverse transcribed using the High Capacity cDNA Reverse Transcription Kit, so the sequenced TCRB transcripts were expressed ones. Deep immunoSEQ sequencing was applied to naive, central memory and regulatory T cell samples, giving an average of roughly 3.5 million total reads per sample. Sorted cells were lysed in RLT buffer, and RNA was extracted using DNase-treated RNeasy Micro or Mini kits according to cell number. To prevent cross-contamination, every cell subset was processed on its own, while patient and healthy donor samples were processed together. TCRB sequences were amplified from cDNA with the immunoSEQ multiplex PCR, producing 87-bp fragments spanning the CDR3 region. Amplicons were sequenced on the Illumina HiSeq platform. Per the source publication's procedure: Synthetic template baselines were used to correct PCR bias computationally, reads within Hamming distance 2 were collapsed together, and singletons that could not be merged were discarded. Reads were aligned to IMGT to assign V, D and J genes, CDR3 length, and insertions or deletions at six rearrangement sites. Clonotype counts were normalized to sorted cell number within each subset before computing true diversity and Gini coefficients with the tcR R package. The overlap coefficient, calculated on TCRB nucleotide sequences, was used to measure repertoire sharing. Out-of-frame TCRB sequences from naive cells were analyzed to stand in for the pre-selection repertoire. What TCRdb holds here is the immuneACCESS table cut down to in-frame rearrangements. Part of the clones is not present; checked against another copy, under half of the missing clones reflect an unresolved V gene, and the others are unexplained. Clone size and the V and J calls come from that table; the DNA yielded D and trimming. This sample is represented by around 450,000 clones; roughly an eighth of them were singletons. Clones ranked in the top ten supply about 0.045% of the sample.

Points the paper makes about the study in general: Fewer insertions and more nucleotide deletions at VDJ recombination sites were observed in patients with type 1 diabetes, implying thymic rearrangement abnormalities. In all four CD4+ subsets, TCRB CDR3 length was moderately but significantly shorter in type 1 diabetes patients. PCR might favor shorter templates, but patient and control samples were amplified and corrected together, so any skew would affect both groups equally. Because cDNA was sequenced instead of genomic DNA, activated cells with high expression could be over-represented, although the groups did not differ in activation or CD3 levels. Only small numbers of individuals were included in the HLA sub-analyses, which left unresolved whether HLA type had any influence on TCRB rearrangement. Naive, central memory and regulatory TCRB repertoires appeared more similar among patients than among healthy donors.

CDR1 MNHNS and CDR2 SASEGT are derived from the germline V gene. Trimming takes 3 bases off V and 8 bases off J; junction bases not matched to a gene: 6. The CDR3 contains 14 residues, cysteine and phenylalanine counted. The CDR3 DNA has 42 bases and is translated from base 1. Worth noting for this clone: There is no known antigen for this receptor. Per-nucleotide qualities are absent, and no much larger clonotype sits a single base away.

Sequences were obtained from naive CD4+ T cells from blood. Read against the paper, the sample's cell subset or site label means: true naive CD4+ T cells. The sequence derives from a woman under 30 in good health. Here the chain combines TRBV6-1 and TRBJ2-4, with 8 central nucleotides matching TRBD1. The DNA sequence reads TGTGCCAGCAGTGAGCAGGGGGCCCGATACATTCAGTACTTC. Its translation reads: CASSEQGARYIQYF.